A single sample gave rise to the 18 T cell receptor beta chains below, sequenced in a study of shared clonotypes between healthy human individuals. Sequencing was performed with immunoSEQ multiplex PCR; in TCRdb, only in-frame clones are kept and a portion is missing. Of a few million clones listed, 85% to 95% were seen once; the top ten hold under 0.45%. The source material was naive CD4+ T cells from PBMCs. The subset here: CD45RA+ positively selected. The receptors were sampled from a man aged 18 to 29 in good health. Some clones in this sample may be carry-over from other donors' samples.

The rearrangement uses TRBV7-2 and TRBJ2-7; 7 bases align to TRBD2. CDR3 length: 15 residues. Germline CDR1 SGHTA, CDR2 FQGNSA. Germline trimming cut 1 base from V and 3 bases from J; bases unmatched to any gene: 6. The CDR3 bases are TGTGCCAGCAGCTTAGTTGGCGGGGGAAACTACGAGCAGTACTTC. This gives the protein CASSLVGGGNYEQYF.

V is TRBV4-1 and J is TRBJ1-1; D not resolved. Germline values: CDR1 MGHRA, CDR2 YSYEKL. Between the trimmed V and J ends, which lost 0 bases and 1 base, there was a span of 12 bases. The CDR3 runs to 16 residues. The CDR3 region has the DNA TGCGCCAGCAGCCAAGATCGAGGGTTACCGAACACTGAAGCTTTCTTT. Translating gives CASSQDRGLPNTEAFF.

This chain connects TRBV18 to TRBJ2-7, with D unclear. CDR1 is KGHSH, CDR2 LQKENI, per germline. Trimming shortened V by 3 bases and J by 2 bases, and 14 bases separated the two germline ends. This CDR3 spans 15 amino acids. The CDR3 DNA is TGTGCCAGCTCACCGTCGTTGAAAGGTCCCTACGAGCAGTACTTC. It codes for CASSPSLKGPYEQYF. The whole variable domain, remainder taken from reference TRBV18 and TRBJ2-7, is NAGVMQNPRHLVRRRGQEARLRCSPMKGHSHVYWYRQLPEEGLKFMVYLQKENIIDESGMPKERFSAEFPKEGPSILRIQQVVRGDSAAYFCASSPSLKGPYEQYFGPGTRLTVT.

The chain couples TRBV5-4 to TRBJ1-4, with D maybe TRBD1 (6 bases). Germline CDR1 is SGHNT and CDR2 is YYREEE (reference sequence). The CDR3 consists of 14 residues. Trimming removed 1 base from V and 5 bases from J, with 9 bases in between. CDR3 sequence (DNA): TGTGCCAGCAGCTTGCAGGGGCGGAATGAAAAACTGTTTTTT. Protein sequence: CASSLQGRNEKLFF.

The chain carries TRBV2 and TRBJ2-3; 8 bases are shared with TRBD2. The CDR3 is 14 amino acids. The germline V gene encodes CDR1 SNHLY and CDR2 FYNNEI. J gave up 4 bases and V 7 bases, and 7 bases lay outside the gene matches. The CDR3 DNA follows: TGTGCCAGCATAAGTCTAGCGGGTTCAGATACGCAGTATTTT. Translation gives CASISLAGSDTQYF. Full variable domain (outside the CDR3, taken from reference TRBV2 and TRBJ2-3): EPEVTQTPSHQVTQMGQEVILRCVPISNHLYFYWYRQILGQKVEFLVSFYNNEISEKSEIFDDQFSVERPDGSNFTLKIRSTKLEDSAMYFCASISLAGSDTQYFGPGTRLTVL.

The chain joins TRBV6-5 to TRBJ2-1; TRBD2 agrees at 11 bases. The CDR3 sequence is 15 residues long. Germline trimming cut 6 bases from V and 4 bases from J; bases unmatched to any gene: 5. Germline CDR1 is MNHEY and CDR2 is SVGAGI. The CDR3 DNA follows: TGTGCCAGCAGAACGACTAGCGGGGCGTACAATGAGCAGTTCTTC. Translating it yields CASRTTSGAYNEQFF.

Notes on this clone: This same CDR3 is encoded by further DNA sequences in the sample. The chain is built from TRBV4-1 and TRBJ1-5, with D possibly being TRBD1 (5 bases). The CDR3 consists of 16 residues. Trimming took 1 base from V and 5 from J, leaving 15 bases between them. CDR1 is MGHRA, CDR2 YSYEKL, per germline. In DNA form, the CDR3 reads TGCGCCAGCAGCCAAGTCGGCGCGGGGGACCATCAGCCCCAGCATTTT. This gives the protein CASSQVGAGDHQPQHF.

The CDR3 bases are TGCGCCAGCAGCCAAACGGGAGGGCCATCCTACGAGCAGTACTTC. Protein: CASSQTGGPSYEQYF. This chain uses TRBV5-1 with TRBJ2-7, with 8 bases identical to TRBD2. Germline V gene lookup returns CDR1 SGHRS and CDR2 YFSETQ. This CDR3 comprises 15 residues. V shed 4 bases, J shed 1 base, and the junction held 7 bases outside the gene matches.

The V gene is TRBV5-4, the J gene TRBJ2-3, with 14 bases matching TRBD2. The CDR3 totals 15 residues. Germline values: CDR1 SGHNT, CDR2 YYREEE (reference sequence). J lost 6 bases, V lost 4 bases, and 4 bases had no gene match. The CDR3 DNA reads as TGTGCCAGCAGCCAGGGACTAGCGGGAGTCGATACGCAGTATTTT. Protein: CASSQGLAGVDTQYF.

The V and J genes are TRBV28 and TRBJ1-5; D gene uncertain. Germline assignment: CDR1 MDHEN and CDR2 SYDVKM. The CDR3 runs 14 residues. Trimming pared 6 bases from V and 7 bases from J, leaving 16 bases between. The CDR3 loop is CASRRIGEGQPQHF. The CDR3 nucleotides are TGTGCCAGCAGGCGCATCGGGGAAGGCCAGCCCCAGCATTTT.

This clone appeared a single time. CDR3 sequence (DNA): TGTGCCACCCTCCGGGGGGGCAGCACAGATACGCAGTATTTT. It is translated as CATLRGGSTDTQYF. The chain couples TRBV6-1 to TRBJ2-3; 8 bases are shared with TRBD2. CDR3 length: 14 residues. J lost 0 bases, V lost 10 bases, and 6 bases had no gene match. CDR1 MNHNS and CDR2 SASEGT come from the germline V gene.

In DNA form, the CDR3 reads TGTGCCAGCAGTTACTCGCACGGGGGAGACACTGAAGCTTTCTTT. Translating gives CASSYSHGGDTEAFF. The genes are TRBV6-5 and TRBJ1-1, with D maybe TRBD1 (5 bases). V lost 0 bases and J 3 bases, leaving 11 bases between the germline ends. There are 15 residues in the CDR3. Germline values: CDR1 MNHEY, CDR2 SVGAGI.

This clone was recorded a few times. This chain links TRBV10-2 with TRBJ2-7, with D uncertain. The germline V gene has CDR1 WSHSY and CDR2 SAAADI. The CDR3 has 12 amino acids. Trimming cost V 6 bases and J 3 bases, with 9 bases left between them. The CDR3 reads CASSQTFYEQYF. The CDR3, as DNA: TGCGCCAGCAGCCAAACCTTCTACGAGCAGTACTTC.

This chain uses TRBV5-5 with TRBJ1-5, with D tentatively TRBD1 (6 bases). Germline CDR1 is SGHKS and CDR2 is YYEKEE (reference sequence). V was clipped by 1 base and J by 4 bases, with 15 bases between them. CDR3 size: 16 residues. The chain's CDR3 is CASSLLSGHGNQPQHF. The CDR3 region has the DNA TGTGCCAGCAGCTTGCTTTCGGGACATGGGAATCAGCCCCAGCATTTT.

This clone was seen a single time. The chain recombines TRBV5-6 with TRBJ2-7; possible D gene TRBD1, 6 bases. Trimming stripped 4 bases from V and 3 bases from J, with 17 bases between. In germline, CDR1 is SGHDT, CDR2 YYEEEE. The CDR3 is 15 residues long. The CDR3 reads CASSPGQTLHYEQYF. The CDR3 bases are TGTGCCAGCAGCCCCGGACAGACTCTACACTACGAGCAGTACTTC. The variable domain in full, with the rest retrieved from reference TRBV5-6 and TRBJ2-7, is DAGVTQSPTHLIKTRGQQVTLRCSPKSGHDTVSWYQQALGQGPQFIFQYYEEEERQRGNFPDRFSGHQFPNYSSELNVNALLLGDSALYLCASSPGQTLHYEQYFGPGTRLTVT.

The rearrangement links TRBV19 to TRBJ1-1, with D perhaps matching TRBD1 (6 bases). The germline V gene has CDR1 LNHDA and CDR2 SQIVND (reference sequence). V lost 9 bases and J lost 5, with 16 bases in between. This CDR3 is 13 amino acids long. CDR3: CASSNGGGTEAFF. The DNA for the CDR3 is TGTGCCAGCTCAAACGGGGGCGGAACTGAAGCTTTCTTT.

This chain joins TRBV7-2 and TRBJ2-5; 7 bases agree with TRBD2. V trimming: 5 bases; J trimming: 5 bases; junction bases outside the gene matches: 11. Germline CDR1 and CDR2: SGHTA and FQGNSA. CDR3 length equals 15 residues. The CDR3 spells CASSNSGNGGETQYF. The CDR3 DNA reads as TGTGCCAGCAGCAACAGCGGGAACGGGGGGGAGACCCAGTACTTC.

The chain links TRBV11-2 to TRBJ2-1; 15 bases agree with TRBD2. V lost 4 bases, J lost 0 bases, and 4 bases stayed unmatched. This CDR3 has 18 amino acids. Germline V lookup: CDR1 SGHAT, CDR2 FQNNGV. The CDR3 reads CASSYWTSGRASYNEQFF. CDR3 DNA: TGTGCCAGCAGCTACTGGACTAGCGGGAGGGCCTCCTACAATGAGCAGTTCTTC.